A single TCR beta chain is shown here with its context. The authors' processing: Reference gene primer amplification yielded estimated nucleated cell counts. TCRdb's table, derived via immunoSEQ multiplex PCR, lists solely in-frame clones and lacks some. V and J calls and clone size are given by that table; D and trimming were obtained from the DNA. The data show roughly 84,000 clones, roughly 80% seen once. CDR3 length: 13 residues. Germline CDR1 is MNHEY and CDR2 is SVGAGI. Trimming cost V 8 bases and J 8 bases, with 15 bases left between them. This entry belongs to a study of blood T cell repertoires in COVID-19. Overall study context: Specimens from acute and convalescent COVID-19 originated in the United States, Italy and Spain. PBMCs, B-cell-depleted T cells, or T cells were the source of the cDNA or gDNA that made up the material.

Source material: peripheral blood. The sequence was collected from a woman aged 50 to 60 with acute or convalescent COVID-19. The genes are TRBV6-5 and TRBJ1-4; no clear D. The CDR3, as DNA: TGTGCCAGCTATAGGAGTTTTGACGAAAAACTGTTTTTT. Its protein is CASYRSFDEKLFF.